These 10 T cell receptor beta chains originate from one sample sequenced in a study of Tregs in tolerant kidney transplant recipients (dated by TCRdb to the late 2010s). The library relied on the immunoSEQ multiplex PCR assay. Entries here come from immuneACCESS through TCRdb and include only in-frame sequences with V and J called. Some clones fail to appear in such tables; in the studies checked, an unresolved V gene covers under half of the shortfall, and the cause of the remainder is unknown. In this sample the table shows about 110,000 clones, around 87% of which occur a single time. The top ten clonotypes cover roughly 0.31% of the sample. This specimen's time point label, interpreted: blood sample drawn before combined kidney and bone marrow transplant. The source material was CD4+ T cells from blood, sampled before the transplant. These receptors were collected from a human donor who received a combined kidney and bone marrow transplant.

V gene TRBV27 combines with J gene TRBJ1-2; the D is unclear. Germline CDR1 MNHEY, CDR2 SMNVEV (reference sequence). The CDR3 totals 15 residues. Trimming pared 6 bases from V and 2 bases from J, leaving 16 bases between. In DNA form, the CDR3 reads TGTGCCAGCAGCTCACGGAGGGAAACGAACTATGGCTACACCTTC. It specifies CASSSRRETNYGYTF.

The chain combines TRBV5-4 with TRBJ2-3; D not resolved. Trimming stripped 0 bases from V and 1 base from J, with 9 bases between. Germline assignment: CDR1 SGHNT and CDR2 YYREEE (reference sequence). This CDR3 has 15 residues. CDR3 DNA sequence: TGTGCCAGCAGCTTGGGGGCAGTAGGCACAGATACGCAGTATTTT. This codes for CASSLGAVGTDTQYF.

The V gene is TRBV5-6, the J gene TRBJ1-2; 10 bases match TRBD1. Germline assignment: CDR1 SGHDT and CDR2 YYEEEE. J was trimmed by 1 base and V by 4 bases; bases with no gene match: 7. This CDR3 is 16 amino acids long. The CDR3 DNA sequence: TGTGCCAGCAGCCCCCTGACAGGGGGCGTTAACTATGGCTACACCTTC. It codes for CASSPLTGGVNYGYTF.

V usage is TRBV18 and J usage is TRBJ1-5; D gene uncertain. Germline V CDR1 and CDR2: KGHSH, LQKENI. V gave up 2 bases and J gave up 0 bases, with 8 bases separating them. This CDR3 has 15 amino acids. Here the CDR3 DNA reads TGTGCCAGCTCACCAGCGCCCTATAGCAATCAGCCCCAGCATTTT. This translates into CASSPAPYSNQPQHF.

The chain joins TRBV10-3 to TRBJ2-2; no reliable D call. Germline V gene lookup returns CDR1 ENHRY and CDR2 SYGVKD. Trimming pared 2 bases from V and 6 bases from J, leaving 7 bases between. There are 13 residues in the CDR3. This chain's CDR3 is CAISEPMSGELFF. CDR3 coding DNA: TGTGCCATCAGTGAGCCCATGTCCGGGGAGCTGTTTTTT.

This clone appeared a single time. The CDR3: CSVRSGSTVDTQYF. The CDR3 DNA follows: TGCAGCGTCCGATCCGGTTCCACAGTAGATACGCAGTATTTT. The rearrangement joins TRBV29-1 to TRBJ2-3, with D unresolved. Germline V lookup: CDR1 SQVTM, CDR2 ANQGSEA. The CDR3 runs to 14 residues. V was trimmed by 6 bases and J by 5 bases, leaving 18 bases between them.

This rearrangement joins TRBV25-1 to TRBJ1-2; the D gene is possibly TRBD1 (5 bases). Germline V gene sequence: CDR1 MGHDK, CDR2 SYGVNS. V gave up 5 bases and J gave up 3 bases, with 13 bases separating them. The CDR3 is made up of 14 amino acids. The CDR3 DNA sequence: TGTGCCAGCAGTTCATGGGGGGGGGACTATGGCTACACCTTC. Translating gives CASSSWGGDYGYTF.

This clone was detected only once. The chain recombines TRBV28 with TRBJ1-5; D ambiguous. V lost 5 bases to trimming and J lost 4 bases, with 3 bases between them. CDR1 MDHEN and CDR2 SYDVKM come from the germline V gene. The CDR3 is 11 residues long. The CDR3 DNA follows: TGTGCCAGCAGTCTAAATCAGCCCCAGCATTTT. Protein product: CASSLNQPQHF.

This chain uses TRBV6-5 with TRBJ1-5; 8 bases map to TRBD1. The CDR3 spans 12 residues. Germline assignment: CDR1 MNHEY and CDR2 SVGAGI. Losses at the gene ends were 6 bases for V and 7 bases for J; bases not matched to a gene: 2. The CDR3 region has the DNA TGTGCCAGCAGCACAGGGGGGCAGCCCCAGCATTTT. Amino acid sequence: CASSTGGQPQHF.

V usage is TRBV6-6 and J usage is TRBJ1-2; D gene unclear. The germline CDR1 and CDR2 sequences are MNHNY and SVGAGI (reference sequence). V dropped 2 bases and J dropped 8 bases, with 12 bases sitting between them. The CDR3 runs to 13 residues. The CDR3 loop is CASSYQANDGYTF. CDR3 DNA sequence: TGTGCCAGCAGTTACCAGGCTAACGACGGCTACACCTTC.